The 32 T cell receptor beta chains listed next were all sequenced from one sample in a study of blood T cell repertoires in COVID-19. Clones were sequenced by immunoSEQ multiplex PCR, and TCRdb holds only the in-frame ones, with some missing. The repertoire holds 210,000 or so clones, 83% seen once, with about 4.6% in the top ten. The specimen sequenced was PBMCs or T cells enriched from blood (not recorded which). The receptors originated from a woman in her forties or fifties who had been exposed to COVID-19.

The chain links TRBV5-1 to TRBJ2-7; D unclear. The ends were cut back, 4 bases at V and 3 bases at J, with 5 bases in the middle. Germline loops: CDR1 SGHRS, CDR2 YFSETQ. The CDR3 length is 11 residues. CDR3 in amino acids: CASSPGYEQYF. The CDR3 DNA reads as TGCGCCAGCAGCCCGGGCTACGAGCAGTACTTC.

CDR3 sequence reads: CASSQGPNTIYF. CDR3 nucleotide sequence: TGCGCCAGCAGCCAAGGGCCAAACACCATATATTTT. This chain connects TRBV4-3 to TRBJ1-3, with no clear D. The CDR3 runs to 12 residues. Germline V CDR1 and CDR2: LGHNA, YSLEER. Trimming shortened V by 1 base and J by 6 bases, and 4 bases separated the two germline ends.

The chain uses TRBV24-1 and TRBJ2-1; TRBD2 agrees at 13 bases. V was pared by 10 bases and J by 5 bases, with 4 bases of the junction left unmatched. Germline V gene data show CDR1 as KGHDR and CDR2 as SFDVKD. This CDR3 region has 14 residues. The CDR3 here is CATRTSGGNNEQFF. The CDR3 DNA reads TGTGCCACTAGGACTAGCGGGGGCAACAATGAGCAGTTCTTC.

V is TRBV4-3 and J is TRBJ1-1; TRBD1 might be the D (5 bases). Trimming stripped 1 base from V and 5 bases from J, with 11 bases between. CDR1 LGHNA and CDR2 YSLEER come from the germline V gene. CDR3 size: 14 residues. This CDR3 is CASSQVQGLTEAFF. Written as DNA, the CDR3 is TGCGCCAGCAGCCAAGTCCAGGGTTTGACTGAAGCTTTCTTT.

This clone was detected a few times. The rearrangement uses TRBV19 and TRBJ2-1; D may be TRBD2 (5 bases). Germline assignment: CDR1 LNHDA and CDR2 SQIVND (reference sequence). This CDR3 is built from 14 residues. Trimming removed 6 bases at V and 0 bases at J, with 9 bases between. The CDR3 here is CASRPGLSYNEQFF. The CDR3 nucleotides are TGTGCCAGTAGACCCGGACTCTCCTACAATGAGCAGTTCTTC.

The V gene is TRBV5-1, the J gene TRBJ2-5, with 8 bases aligning to TRBD1. J lost 2 bases, V lost 4 bases, and 4 bases had no gene match. The CDR3 is made up of 14 amino acids. Germline V lookup: CDR1 SGHRS, CDR2 YFSETQ. The chain's CDR3 is CASSRQGTQETQYF. The DNA of the CDR3 is TGCGCCAGCAGCCGACAGGGGACTCAAGAGACCCAGTACTTC.

The chain uses TRBV7-8 and TRBJ2-2; weak D call: TRBD2 (5 bases). The CDR3 totals 19 residues. Germline V gene lookup returns CDR1 SGHVS and CDR2 FQNEAQ. V lost 5 bases and J lost 3, with 25 bases in between. CDR3 nucleotide sequence: TGTGCCAGCAGCCCCGGGGTAGGGAAACGAAGCATGTACACCGGGGAGCTGTTTTTT. Encoded protein: CASSPGVGKRSMYTGELFF.

The rearrangement joins TRBV29-1 to TRBJ1-1; D not resolved. The CDR3 totals 11 residues. Germline values: CDR1 SQVTM, CDR2 ANQGSEA. Between the trimmed V and J ends, which lost 4 bases and 1 base, there was a span of 4 bases. This CDR3 is CSVASNTEAFF. The CDR3 DNA sequence: TGCAGCGTTGCATCGAACACTGAAGCTTTCTTT. The full variable domain, in which reference TRBV29-1 and TRBJ1-1 provide the parts outside the CDR3, is SAVISQKPSRDICQRGTSLTIQCQVDSQVTMMFWYRQQPGQSLTLIATANQGSEATYESGFVIDKFPISRPNLTFSTLTVSNMSPEDSSIYLCSVASNTEAFFGQGTRLTVV.

V usage is TRBV7-6 and J usage is TRBJ1-3; tentative D call: TRBD1 (5 bases). The CDR3 loop spans 15 amino acids. Germline V gives CDR1 SGHVS, CDR2 FNYEAQ. V lost 4 bases, J lost 4 bases, and 14 bases lay in between. This chain's CDR3 is CASSSEDTSGNTIYF. As DNA, the CDR3 is TGTGCCAGCAGCTCCGAGGACACGTCAGGAAACACCATATATTTT.

The chain carries TRBV19 and TRBJ1-1; 8 positions match TRBD1. J gave up 4 bases and V 3 bases, and 7 bases lay outside the gene matches. This CDR3 contains 15 residues. CDR1 and CDR2 (germline): LNHDA, SQIVND (reference sequence). CDR3 in amino acids: CASSILVTGATEAFF. The CDR3 DNA reads as TGTGCCAGTAGTATTCTAGTGACAGGGGCCACTGAAGCTTTCTTT.

The V gene is TRBV13, the J gene TRBJ2-3; possible D gene TRBD1, 5 bases. Germline CDR1 is PRHDT and CDR2 is FYEKMQ (reference sequence). The germline V and J ends were trimmed by 4 bases and 0 bases, with 8 bases remaining between them. The length of the CDR3 is 14 residues. CDR3 in amino acids: CASSSSGSTDTQYF. DNA of the CDR3: TGTGCCAGCAGCTCCTCAGGGAGCACAGATACGCAGTATTTT.

In its sample, this clone was seen once. This chain uses TRBV3-1 (or the pseudogene TRBV3-2) with TRBJ1-2; TRBD1 matches at 9 bases. The V segment lost 4 bases and the J segment 1 base; nucleotides outside the gene matches: 13. The CDR3 is 18 amino acids. Germline V lookup: CDR1 LGHDT, CDR2 YNNKEL (reference sequence). The CDR3 is CASSLFRDRASRNYGYTF. CDR3 nucleotides: TGTGCCAGCAGCCTCTTCCGGGACAGGGCCAGCCGTAACTATGGCTACACCTTC.

This chain connects TRBV19 to TRBJ2-3, with a weak D call TRBD1 (6 bases). There are 15 residues in the CDR3. V was pared by 3 bases and J by 2 bases, with 12 bases between. The germline CDR1 and CDR2 sequences are LNHDA and SQIVND (reference sequence). The CDR3: CASSISGQYTDTQYF. CDR3 nucleotides: TGTGCCAGTAGTATTAGTGGACAGTACACAGATACGCAGTATTTT.

The chain has TRBV3-1 (or the pseudogene TRBV3-2) and TRBJ1-1, with 7 positions matching TRBD1. V lost 3 bases to trimming and J lost 1 base; unmatched junction nucleotides: 5. From germline, CDR1 is LGHDT and CDR2 YNNKEL (reference sequence). The CDR3 is made up of 15 amino acids. CDR3 loop: CASSQAQGGNTEAFF. CDR3 nucleotide sequence: TGTGCCAGCAGCCAGGCCCAGGGGGGGAACACTGAAGCTTTCTTT.

The chain is built from TRBV12-3 or TRBV12-4 and TRBJ1-1; D is undetermined. With 1 base removed from V and 5 bases from J, the gap between germline ends came to 8 bases. CDR3 length: 13 amino acids. CDR3 in DNA: TGTGCCAGCAGTTTAGTAGTCCGGACTGAAGCTTTCTTT. It specifies CASSLVVRTEAFF.

The rearrangement uses TRBV6-5 and TRBJ1-5, with 9 bases fitting TRBD1. The CDR3 totals 15 residues. The germline V gene encodes CDR1 MNHEY and CDR2 SVGAGI. J lost 7 bases, V lost 6 bases, and 10 bases had no gene match. DNA of the CDR3: TGTGCCAGCAGCATACAGGGGGCGCGGGGACAGCCCCAGCATTTT. Translating it yields CASSIQGARGQPQHF.

In this sample, this clone turned up a few times. The chain's CDR3 is CASSFSGALYEQYF. The CDR3 DNA reads as TGTGCCAGCAGCTTCAGCGGGGCGCTCTACGAGCAGTACTTC. The rearrangement uses TRBV7-8 and TRBJ2-7; 7 nucleotides line up with TRBD2. V trimming: 3 bases; J trimming: 3 bases; junction bases outside the gene matches: 5. The CDR3 extends over 14 amino acids. CDR1 is SGHVS, CDR2 FQNEAQ, per germline.

This clone has a single count. The chain joins TRBV11-2 to TRBJ2-3; D not certain. The V end lost 4 bases, the J end lost 3 bases, and 5 bases lay between the germline ends. The CDR3 sequence is 12 residues long. The germline gives CDR1 SGHAT, CDR2 FQNNGV. The CDR3 coding sequence is TGTGCCAGCAGCTCTAGTACAGATACGCAGTATTTT. It encodes CASSSSTDTQYF.

The chain carries TRBV4-2 and TRBJ2-7; the D gene is possibly TRBD1 (8 bases). The germline V and J ends were trimmed by 4 bases and 3 bases, with 16 bases remaining between them. Germline values: CDR1 LGHNA, CDR2 YNFKEQ. The CDR3 is 15 residues long. The CDR3 DNA reads TGTGCCAGCAGCCCGATAACAGGGGGGGGCTACGAGCAGTACTTC. Residues: CASSPITGGGYEQYF.

This chain links TRBV1 with TRBJ1-1; TRBD1 is the table's D call, not checked against the DNA. TRBV1 is designated a pseudogene. The CDR3 spans 17 residues. The CDR3 sequence is CTSSQDRAPRENTEAFF. For the CDR3, the DNA is TGCACCAGCAGCCAAGACAGGGCTCCCAGGGAGAACACTGAAGCTTTCTTT.

This rearrangement joins TRBV10-3 to TRBJ1-5; the D gene is possibly TRBD1 (6 bases). The V and J ends lost 1 base and 7 bases respectively, with 17 bases between them. The CDR3 has 16 residues. Per the germline V gene, CDR1 is ENHRY and CDR2 is SYGVKD. The CDR3 DNA reads as TGTGCCATCAGTGAGTTCGCAACAGGGTCAGGACAGCCCCAGCATTTT. This codes for CAISEFATGSGQPQHF.

This clone was counted once. The chain joins TRBV30 to TRBJ2-7; 8 nucleotides align to TRBD1. Germline V gives CDR1 GTSNPN, CDR2 SVGIG (reference sequence). After removal of 7 bases from V and 12 bases from J, the junction contained 8 bases not matched to a gene. The CDR3 extends over 10 amino acids. CDR3 protein: CAFDRGRPYF. The CDR3 DNA is TGTGCCTTCGACAGGGGACGGCCGTACTTC.

The CDR3 sequence is CASAGRLNTEAFF. CDR3 coding DNA: TGTGCCAGCGCGGGACGCTTGAACACTGAAGCTTTCTTT. V usage is TRBV6-5 and J usage is TRBJ1-1, with TRBD1 as a possible D gene (5 bases). The CDR3 loop spans 13 amino acids. Germline V lookup: CDR1 MNHEY, CDR2 SVGAGI. Trimming stripped 8 bases from V and 0 bases from J, with 10 bases between.

V is TRBV27 and J is TRBJ1-6; D is perhaps TRBD1 (6 bases). Germline CDR1 and CDR2: MNHEY and SMNVEV (reference sequence). CDR3 length: 15 amino acids. Trimming removed 2 bases from V and 8 bases from J, with 13 bases in between. The CDR3 nucleotides read TGTGCCAGCAGTTTAAGGGGCAGGGGAGATTCACCCCTCCACTTT. Amino acid sequence: CASSLRGRGDSPLHF.

There are a few counts of this clone. V is TRBV2 and J is TRBJ2-3; 11 bases are a match to TRBD2. Germline-derived CDR1 and CDR2 are SNHLY and FYNNEI. Trimming took 5 bases from V and 1 from J; bases not matched to a gene: 11. CDR3 length: 18 amino acids. CDR3 region: CASSTGTSGTAGTDTQYF. The CDR3, as DNA: TGTGCCAGCAGTACCGGGACTAGCGGTACGGCTGGCACAGATACGCAGTATTTT.

This clone occurred a few times. The rearrangement uses TRBV5-1 and TRBJ2-5; TRBD1 aligns across 11 bases. V was clipped by 0 bases and J by 4 bases; unmatched bases: 8. The V gene's germline CDR1 is SGHRS and CDR2 YFSETQ. This CDR3 comprises 17 residues. In nucleotides, the CDR3 is TGCGCCAGCAGCTTGGTTACCCCCGGGACAGGGGGAGAGACCCAGTACTTC. Protein sequence: CASSLVTPGTGGETQYF. The full variable domain, in which reference TRBV5-1 and TRBJ2-5 provide the parts outside the CDR3, is KAGVTQTPRYLIKTRGQQVTLSCSPISGHRSVSWYQQTPGQGLQFLFEYFSETQRNKGNFPGRFSGRQFSNSRSEMNVSTLELGDSALYLCASSLVTPGTGGETQYFGPGTRLLVL.

This sequence joins TRBV7-2 and TRBJ2-5, with 10 bases identical to TRBD1. The CDR3 has 13 amino acids. After removal of 3 bases from V and 9 bases from J, the junction contained 4 bases not matched to a gene. Germline CDR1 SGHTA, CDR2 FQGNSA. The CDR3 loop is CASSFRTGGSQYF. The CDR3 DNA sequence: TGTGCCAGCAGCTTCCGGACAGGGGGGTCCCAGTACTTC.

CDR3 protein: CAISGQSNQPQHF. In DNA, the CDR3 is TGTGCCATCAGCGGACAGTCCAATCAGCCCCAGCATTTT. The chain employs TRBV10-3 and TRBJ1-5; possible D gene TRBD1, 6 bases. CDR3 length: 13 residues. Per germline, CDR1 ENHRY and CDR2 SYGVKD. The germline V and J ends were trimmed by 6 bases and 3 bases, with 9 bases remaining between them.

The chain is built from TRBV7-8 and TRBJ1-5, with D maybe TRBD1 (6 bases). Germline CDR1 reads SGHVS; CDR2 reads FQNEAQ. V was cut by 1 base and J by 6 bases, with 13 bases left in between. CDR3 length equals 15 residues. The CDR3: CASSLVVGGGQPQHF. The CDR3 DNA follows: TGTGCCAGCAGCTTAGTCGTTGGGGGCGGTCAGCCCCAGCATTTT. The full variable domain, completed using reference TRBV7-8 and TRBJ1-5, is GAGVSQSPRYKVAKRGQDVALRCDPISGHVSLFWYQQALGQGPEFLTYFQNEAQLDKSGLPSDRFFAERPEGSVSTLKIQRTQQEDSAVYLCASSLVVGGGQPQHFGDGTRLSIL.

Of note for this clone: The same CDR3 can be traced to other DNA sequences in this sample. This chain uses TRBV27 with TRBJ2-7; D is uncertain. Trimming pared 3 bases from V and 0 bases from J, leaving 6 bases between. The germline V gene has CDR1 MNHEY and CDR2 SMNVEV (reference sequence). The CDR3 is made up of 13 amino acids. The CDR3 DNA is TGTGCCAGCAGTTTTACGAGCTCCTACGAGCAGTACTTC. The encoded protein is CASSFTSSYEQYF.

The V and J genes are TRBV12-3 or TRBV12-4 and TRBJ1-1; D is unresolved. CDR3 size: 13 residues. V lost 3 bases and J 7 bases, leaving 12 bases between the germline ends. CDR3 in DNA: TGTGCCAGCAGTTTTTCTACCCTGATTGAAGCTTTCTTT. The encoded protein is CASSFSTLIEAFF.

A note on this clone: The same CDR3 is also encoded by other DNA sequences in this sample. The chain uses TRBV12-3 or TRBV12-4 and TRBJ2-5; D possibly corresponds to TRBD2 (5 bases). The germline V and J ends were trimmed by 2 bases and 5 bases, with 6 bases remaining between them. This CDR3 has 12 amino acids. The CDR3 reads CASSLTGETQYF. Here the CDR3 DNA reads TGTGCCAGCAGTTTAACGGGGGAGACCCAGTACTTC.